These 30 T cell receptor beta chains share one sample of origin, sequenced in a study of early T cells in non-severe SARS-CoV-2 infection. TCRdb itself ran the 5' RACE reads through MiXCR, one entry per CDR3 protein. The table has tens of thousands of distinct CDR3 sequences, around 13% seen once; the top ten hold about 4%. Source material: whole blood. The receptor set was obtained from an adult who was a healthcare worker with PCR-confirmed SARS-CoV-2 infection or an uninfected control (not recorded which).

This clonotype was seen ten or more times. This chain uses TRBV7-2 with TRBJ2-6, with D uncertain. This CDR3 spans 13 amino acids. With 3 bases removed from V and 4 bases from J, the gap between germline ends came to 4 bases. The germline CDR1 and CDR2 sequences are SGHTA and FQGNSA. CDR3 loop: CASSLDGANVLTF. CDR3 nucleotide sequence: TGTGCCAGCAGCTTGGACGGGGCCAACGTCCTGACTTTC. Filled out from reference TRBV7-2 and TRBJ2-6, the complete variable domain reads GAGVSQSPSNKVTEKGKDVELRCDPISGHTALYWYRQSLGQGLEFLIYFQGNSAPDKSGLPSDRFSAERTGGSVSTLTIQRTQQEDSAVYLCASSLDGANVLTFGAGSRLTVL.

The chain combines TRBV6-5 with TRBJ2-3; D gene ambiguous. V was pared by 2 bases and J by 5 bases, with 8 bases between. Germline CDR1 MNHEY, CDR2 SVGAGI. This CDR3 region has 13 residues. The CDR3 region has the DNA TGTGCCAGCAGTTACGTCACGGGAGATACGCAGTATTTT. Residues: CASSYVTGDTQYF.

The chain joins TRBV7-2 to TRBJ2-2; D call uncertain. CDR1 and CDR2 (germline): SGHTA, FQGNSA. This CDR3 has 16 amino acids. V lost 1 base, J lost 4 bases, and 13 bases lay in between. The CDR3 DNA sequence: TGTGCCAGCAGCTTAGGGGCGGCCATCTTCACCGGGGAGCTGTTTTTT. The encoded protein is CASSLGAAIFTGELFF. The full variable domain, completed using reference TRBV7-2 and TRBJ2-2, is GAGVSQSPSNKVTEKGKDVELRCDPISGHTALYWYRQSLGQGLEFLIYFQGNSAPDKSGLPSDRFSAERTGGSVSTLTIQRTQQEDSAVYLCASSLGAAIFTGELFFGEGSRLTVL.

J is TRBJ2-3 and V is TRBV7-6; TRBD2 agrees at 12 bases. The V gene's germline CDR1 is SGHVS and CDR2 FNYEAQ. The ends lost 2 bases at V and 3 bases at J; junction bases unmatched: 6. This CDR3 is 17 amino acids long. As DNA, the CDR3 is TGTGCCAGCAGCTTATCTAGCGGGGGGGCCGTGACAGATACGCAGTATTTT. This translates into CASSLSSGGAVTDTQYF.

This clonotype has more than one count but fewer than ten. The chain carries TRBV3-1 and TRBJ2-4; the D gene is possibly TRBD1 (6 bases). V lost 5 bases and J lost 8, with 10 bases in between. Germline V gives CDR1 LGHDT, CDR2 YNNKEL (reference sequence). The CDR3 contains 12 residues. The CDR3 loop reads CASSRGKDIQYF. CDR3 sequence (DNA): TGTGCCAGCAGCAGGGGGAAGGACATTCAGTACTTC.

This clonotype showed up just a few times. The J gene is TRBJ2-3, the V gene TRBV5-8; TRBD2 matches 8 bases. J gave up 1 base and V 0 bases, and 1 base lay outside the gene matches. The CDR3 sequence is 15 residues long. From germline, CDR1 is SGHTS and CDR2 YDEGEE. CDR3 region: CASSLGSGGTDTQYF. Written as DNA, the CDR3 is TGTGCCAGCAGCTTGGGTAGCGGGGGCACAGATACGCAGTATTTT.

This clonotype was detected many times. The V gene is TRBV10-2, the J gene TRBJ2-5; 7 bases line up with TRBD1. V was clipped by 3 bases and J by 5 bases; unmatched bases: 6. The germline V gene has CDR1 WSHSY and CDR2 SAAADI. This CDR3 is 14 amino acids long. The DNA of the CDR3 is TGCGCCAGCAGTGAAGAAGGGGGCGGCGAGACCCAGTACTTC. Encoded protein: CASSEEGGGETQYF.

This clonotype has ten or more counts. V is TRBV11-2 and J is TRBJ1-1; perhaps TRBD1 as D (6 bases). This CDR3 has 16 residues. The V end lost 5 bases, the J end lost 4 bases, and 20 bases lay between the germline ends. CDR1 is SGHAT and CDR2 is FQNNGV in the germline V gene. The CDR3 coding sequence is TGTGCCAGCAGCCGCCAGGGGATGAATAAGGTCACTGAAGCTTTCTTT. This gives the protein CASSRQGMNKVTEAFF.

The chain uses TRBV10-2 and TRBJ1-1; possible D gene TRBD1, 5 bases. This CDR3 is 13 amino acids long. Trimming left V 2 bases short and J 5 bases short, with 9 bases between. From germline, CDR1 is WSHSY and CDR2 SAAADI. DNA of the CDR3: TGCGCCAGCAGTGAGGAGGGGATGACTGAAGCTTTCTTT. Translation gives CASSEEGMTEAFF.

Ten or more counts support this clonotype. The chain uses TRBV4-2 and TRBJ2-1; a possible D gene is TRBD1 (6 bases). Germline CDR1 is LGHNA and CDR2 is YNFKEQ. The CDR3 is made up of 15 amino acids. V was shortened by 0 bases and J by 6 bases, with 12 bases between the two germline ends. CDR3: CASSQEGQGFNEQFF. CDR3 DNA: TGTGCCAGCAGCCAAGAGGGGCAGGGGTTCAATGAGCAGTTCTTC.

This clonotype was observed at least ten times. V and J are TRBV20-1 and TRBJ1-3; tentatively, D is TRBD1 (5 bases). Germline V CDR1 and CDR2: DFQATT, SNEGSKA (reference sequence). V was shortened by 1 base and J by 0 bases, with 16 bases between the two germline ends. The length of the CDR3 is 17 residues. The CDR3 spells CSARGQGGHLSGNTIYF. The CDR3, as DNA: TGCAGTGCTAGAGGCCAGGGTGGCCACCTCTCTGGAAACACCATATATTTT.

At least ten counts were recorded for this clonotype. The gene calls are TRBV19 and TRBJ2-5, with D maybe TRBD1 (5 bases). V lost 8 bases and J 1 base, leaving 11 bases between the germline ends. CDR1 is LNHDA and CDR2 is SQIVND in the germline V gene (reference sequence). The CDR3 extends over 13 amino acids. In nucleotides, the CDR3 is TGTGCCAGTGCAGGGTCGGTCCAAGAGACCCAGTACTTC. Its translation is CASAGSVQETQYF.

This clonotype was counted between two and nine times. CDR3 sequence reads: CASSYSRAGSSYNSPLHF. The CDR3 nucleotides are TGTGCCAGCAGTTACTCCCGGGCAGGGAGCTCCTATAATTCACCCCTCCACTTT. The chain employs TRBV6-5 and TRBJ1-6; D may be TRBD1 (5 bases). The germline V and J ends were trimmed by 0 bases and 0 bases, with 12 bases remaining between them. The CDR3 runs 18 residues. Germline V gene data show CDR1 as MNHEY and CDR2 as SVGAGI.

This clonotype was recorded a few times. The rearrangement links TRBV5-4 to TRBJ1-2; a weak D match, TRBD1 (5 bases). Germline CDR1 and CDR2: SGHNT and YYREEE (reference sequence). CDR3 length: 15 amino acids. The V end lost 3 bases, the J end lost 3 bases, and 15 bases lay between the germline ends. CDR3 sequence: CASSSLGAADYGYTF. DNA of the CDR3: TGTGCCAGCAGCTCCCTTGGGGCGGCGGACTATGGCTACACCTTC.

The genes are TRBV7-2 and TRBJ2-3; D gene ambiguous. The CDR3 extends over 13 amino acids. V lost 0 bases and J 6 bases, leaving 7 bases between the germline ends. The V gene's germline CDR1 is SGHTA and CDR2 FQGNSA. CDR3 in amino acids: CASSLAHADTQYF. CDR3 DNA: TGTGCCAGCAGCTTAGCGCACGCCGATACGCAGTATTTT.

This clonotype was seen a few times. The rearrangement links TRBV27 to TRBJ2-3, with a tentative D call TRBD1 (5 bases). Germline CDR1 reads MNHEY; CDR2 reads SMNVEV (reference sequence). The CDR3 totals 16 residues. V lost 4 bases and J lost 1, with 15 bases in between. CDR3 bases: TGTGCCAGCAGTTCCACCTTGGACATCCGCACAGATACGCAGTATTTT. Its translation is CASSSTLDIRTDTQYF.

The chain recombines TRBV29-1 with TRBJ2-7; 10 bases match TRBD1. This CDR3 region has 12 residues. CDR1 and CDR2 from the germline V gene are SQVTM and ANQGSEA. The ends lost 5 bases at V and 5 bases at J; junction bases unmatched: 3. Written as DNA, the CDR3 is TGCAGCGTTACCGGGACAGGGGACGAGCAGTACTTC. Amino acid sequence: CSVTGTGDEQYF.

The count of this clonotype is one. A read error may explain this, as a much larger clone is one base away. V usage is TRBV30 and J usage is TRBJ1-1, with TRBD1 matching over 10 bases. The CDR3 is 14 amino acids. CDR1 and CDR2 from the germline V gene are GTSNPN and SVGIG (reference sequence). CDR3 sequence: CVWTMTGGEAEAFF. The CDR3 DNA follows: TGTGTCTGGACCATGACAGGGGGCGAGGCTGAAGCTTTCTTT. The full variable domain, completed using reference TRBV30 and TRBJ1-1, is SQTIHQWPATLVQPVGSPLSLECTVEGTSNPNLYWYRQAAGRGLQLLFYSVGIGQISSEVPQNLSASRPQDRQFILSSKKLLLSDSGFYLCVWTMTGGEAEAFFGQGTRLTVV.

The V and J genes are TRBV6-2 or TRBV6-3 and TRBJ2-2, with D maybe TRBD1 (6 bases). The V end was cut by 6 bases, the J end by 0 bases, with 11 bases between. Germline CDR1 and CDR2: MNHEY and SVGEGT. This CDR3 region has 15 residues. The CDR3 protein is CASSVTGANTGELFF. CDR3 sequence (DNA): TGTGCCAGCAGCGTGACAGGCGCGAACACCGGGGAGCTGTTTTTT.

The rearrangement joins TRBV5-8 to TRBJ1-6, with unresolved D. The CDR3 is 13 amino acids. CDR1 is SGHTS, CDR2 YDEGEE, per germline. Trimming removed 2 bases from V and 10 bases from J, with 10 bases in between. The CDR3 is CASSLQRRSPLHF. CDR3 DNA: TGTGCCAGCAGCTTACAGCGTAGGTCACCCCTCCACTTT.

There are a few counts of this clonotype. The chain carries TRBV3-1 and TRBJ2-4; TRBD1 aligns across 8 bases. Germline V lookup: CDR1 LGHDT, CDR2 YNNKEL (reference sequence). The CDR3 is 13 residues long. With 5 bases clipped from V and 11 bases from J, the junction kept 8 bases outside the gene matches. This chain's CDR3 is CASSFGTGEVQYF. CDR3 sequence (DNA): TGTGCCAGCAGCTTCGGGACAGGCGAAGTTCAGTACTTC.

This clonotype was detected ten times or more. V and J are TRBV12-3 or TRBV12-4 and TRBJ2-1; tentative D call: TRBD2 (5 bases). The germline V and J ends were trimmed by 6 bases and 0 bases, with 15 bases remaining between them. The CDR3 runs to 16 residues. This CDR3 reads CASRSNTGSSYNEQFF. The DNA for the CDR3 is TGTGCCAGCAGATCCAACACGGGAAGCTCCTACAATGAGCAGTTCTTC.

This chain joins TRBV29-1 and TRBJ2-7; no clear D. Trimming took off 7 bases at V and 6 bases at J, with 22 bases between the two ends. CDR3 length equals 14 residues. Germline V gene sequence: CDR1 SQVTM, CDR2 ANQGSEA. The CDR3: CSARQGNSATEQYF. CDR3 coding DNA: TGCAGCGCCAGACAAGGTAACAGCGCGACCGAGCAGTACTTC.

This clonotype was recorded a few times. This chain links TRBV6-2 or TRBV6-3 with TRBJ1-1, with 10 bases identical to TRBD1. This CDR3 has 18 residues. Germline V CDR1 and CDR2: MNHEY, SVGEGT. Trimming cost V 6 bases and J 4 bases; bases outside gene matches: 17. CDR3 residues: CASRGRGTGVAEGTEAFF. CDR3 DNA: TGTGCCAGCAGGGGACGGGGGACAGGGGTCGCTGAGGGCACTGAAGCTTTCTTT.

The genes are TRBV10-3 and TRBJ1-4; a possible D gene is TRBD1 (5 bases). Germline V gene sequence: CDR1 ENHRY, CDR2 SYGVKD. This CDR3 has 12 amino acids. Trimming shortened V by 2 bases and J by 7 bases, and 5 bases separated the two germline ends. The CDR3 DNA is TGTGCCATCAGTGAGGGGGCTGAAAAACTGTTTTTT. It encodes CAISEGAEKLFF.

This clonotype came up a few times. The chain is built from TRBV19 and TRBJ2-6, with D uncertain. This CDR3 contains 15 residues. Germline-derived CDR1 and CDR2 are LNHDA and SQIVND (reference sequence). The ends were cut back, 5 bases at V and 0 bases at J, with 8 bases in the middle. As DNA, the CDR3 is TGTGCCAGTAGTTCCGAGTTCTCTGGGGCCAACGTCCTGACTTTC. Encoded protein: CASSSEFSGANVLTF.

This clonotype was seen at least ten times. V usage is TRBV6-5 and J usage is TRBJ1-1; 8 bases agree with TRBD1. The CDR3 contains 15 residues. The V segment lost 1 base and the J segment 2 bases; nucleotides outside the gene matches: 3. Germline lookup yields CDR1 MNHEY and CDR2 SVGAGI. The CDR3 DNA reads TGTGCCAGCAGTTACTTAGGACAGGGAAACACTGAAGCTTTCTTT. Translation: CASSYLGQGNTEAFF.

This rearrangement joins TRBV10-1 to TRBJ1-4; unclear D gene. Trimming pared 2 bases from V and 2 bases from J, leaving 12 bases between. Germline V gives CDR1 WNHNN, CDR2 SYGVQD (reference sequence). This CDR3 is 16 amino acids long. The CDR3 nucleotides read TGCGCCAGCAGTGAGGGAGGGAATGAGACTAATGAAAAACTGTTTTTT. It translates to CASSEGGNETNEKLFF.

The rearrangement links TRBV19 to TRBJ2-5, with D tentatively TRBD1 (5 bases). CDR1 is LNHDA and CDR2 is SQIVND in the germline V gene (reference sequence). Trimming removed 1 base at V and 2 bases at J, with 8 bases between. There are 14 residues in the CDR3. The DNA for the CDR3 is TGTGCCAGTAGTATAGGGGGCTCACAAGAGACCCAGTACTTC. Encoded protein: CASSIGGSQETQYF.

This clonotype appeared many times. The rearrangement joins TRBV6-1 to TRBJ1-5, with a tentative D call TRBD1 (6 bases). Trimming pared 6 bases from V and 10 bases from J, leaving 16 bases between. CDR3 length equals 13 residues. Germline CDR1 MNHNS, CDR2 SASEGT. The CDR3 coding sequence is TGTGCCAGCAGCGACAGGAGAATCAGCCCCCAGCATTTT. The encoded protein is CASSDRRISPQHF.